The rows below give T cell receptor beta chains drawn from one sample of a study of technical replicates of blood from a few donors. The table came from immunoSEQ multiplex PCR; TCRdb's copy has only in-frame clones and leaves some out. The sample carries roughly 97,000 clones, around 96% recorded once. The specimen was T cells isolated from PBMCs. The receptor source for this set is a human donor in good health. Each CDR3 is given with its conserved first and last residue. Each record gives: J gene, clone size, V gene, D gene, CDR3 DNA, CDR3 protein. A D gene is named only where the DNA matches it firmly. Expanded clones get a size class; other rows say once, few or many, or leave the size out.

TRBJ2-7 once TRBV30 . TGTGCCTGGAGTGTACGAGGCGGCTACGAGCAGTACTTC CAWSVRGGYEQYF
TRBJ2-7 . TRBV10-3 TRBD2 TGTGCCATCAGTGACAGGACTAGCGGGAGCGAGCAGTACTTC CAISDRTSGSEQYF
TRBJ2-5 . TRBV6-1 . TGTGCCAGCAGTGAAGGACGGGACCAAGAGACCCAGTACTTC CASSEGRDQETQYF
TRBJ2-7 . TRBV2 . TGTGCCAGAGAGACAGATACCACCTACGAGCAGTACTTC CARETDTTYEQYF
TRBJ1-3 . TRBV19 TRBD1 TGTGCCAGTAGTATTCGACAGGGGACTTACAACTCTGGAAACACCATATATTTT CASSIRQGTYNSGNTIYF
TRBJ1-1 . TRBV6-5 . TGTGCCAGCAGTTACGGCGGGGTCACCACTGAAGCTTTCTTT CASSYGGVTTEAFF
TRBJ2-1 . TRBV19 . TGTGCCAGTAGTAGGGACATTGCGAGCTCCTACAATGAGCAGTTCTTC CASSRDIASSYNEQFF
TRBJ2-2 . TRBV9 TRBD1 TGTGCCAGCAGCCCATCCGGGACAGTCTACACAGGGGAGCTGTTTTTT CASSPSGTVYTGELFF
TRBJ2-1 . TRBV4-1 . TGCGCCAGCAGCCAGCGAAATGAGCAGTTCTTC CASSQRNEQFF
TRBJ2-5 once TRBV28 TRBD2 TGTGCCAGCACCGAACGGGGGGTGGGGGAGACCCAGTACTTC CASTERGVGETQYF
TRBJ2-7 few TRBV7-9 TRBD2 TGTGCCAGCAGCTTAACTAGCGTGCCCTACGAGCAGTACTTC CASSLTSVPYEQYF
TRBJ1-1 . TRBV29-1 . TGCAGCGTTGACGGACTAGGAAACACTGAAGCTTTCTTT CSVDGLGNTEAFF
TRBJ2-1 . TRBV5-8 TRBD1 TGTGCCAGCAGCTTGGCCTGGGGACAGGATGAGCAGTTCTTC CASSLAWGQDEQFF
TRBJ2-7 . TRBV6-1 TRBD1 TGTGCCAGCAGTGAATGGACAGGTTTCTACGAGCAGTACTTC CASSEWTGFYEQYF
TRBJ1-5 . TRBV4-3 . TGCGCCAGCAGCCAAGATTACGGGGGCAATCAGCCCCAGCATTTT CASSQDYGGNQPQHF
TRBJ2-5 . TRBV19 TRBD1 TGTGCCAGTAGGCAGATCTGGACAGGGGAGCGAGAGACCCAGTACTTC CASRQIWTGERETQYF
TRBJ2-7 . TRBV7-9 TRBD2 TGTGCCAGCATGCTGACTAGCGGGAGCGTCGAGCAGTACTTC CASMLTSGSVEQYF
TRBJ2-1 . TRBV19 TRBD2 TGTGCCAGCGCCGGGACTAGCGGACAGAATGAGCAGTTCTTC CASAGTSGQNEQFF
TRBJ1-1 . TRBV29-1 . TGCAGCGTCCGGACTCTCCTGGACACTGAAGCTTTCTTT CSVRTLLDTEAFF
TRBJ1-1 few TRBV7-8 . TGTGCCAGCGGTCAACAGGTGTCAACTGAAGCTTTCTTT CASGQQVSTEAFF
TRBJ1-1 . TRBV27 . TGTGCCAGCAGTTTAGTGTATAACACTGAAGCTTTCTTT CASSLVYNTEAFF
TRBJ2-5 . TRBV5-1 . TGCGCCAGCAGCTTATCCAGCGGGGAGACCCAGTACTTC CASSLSSGETQYF
TRBJ1-1 . TRBV5-1 TRBD1 TGCGCCAGCAGTCAAGGGGACAGGGCGAACACTGAAGCTTTCTTT CASSQGDRANTEAFF
TRBJ2-3 . TRBV10-3 . TGTGCCATCAGTGGAGGAGATACGCAGTATTTT CAISGGDTQYF
TRBJ1-2 . TRBV30 . TGTGCCTGGAGTGTAGGAGGGGACTATGGCTACACCTTC CAWSVGGDYGYTF
TRBJ2-7 . TRBV29-1 . TGCAGCGTCAGTCGCTCCTACGAGCAGTACTTC CSVSRSYEQYF
TRBJ2-7 . TRBV2 . TGTGCCAGAGGGGACTTCCCCTACGAGCAGTACTTC CARGDFPYEQYF
TRBJ1-5 . TRBV6-5 TRBD1 TGTGCCAGCAGAAGACAGGGGGTAAGTCAGCCCCAGCATTTT CASRRQGVSQPQHF
TRBJ2-3 once TRBV5-4 TRBD2 TGTGCCAGCAGCTCGAGCGGGACTCTCACAGATACGCAGTATTTT CASSSSGTLTDTQYF
TRBJ2-3 . TRBV20-1 . TGCAGTGCTAGATCGGATACGCAGTATTTT CSARSDTQYF
TRBJ1-5 . TRBV20-1 . TGCAGTGCGGGGGAGGACCAGCCCCAGCATTTT CSAGEDQPQHF